The present T cell receptor beta chain was sequenced within a study of T-cell reconstitution after alpha-beta-depleted transplantation in children. Study-wide results and caveats: T-cell counts and diversity at one year post-transplant came mainly from newly produced T cells. The origin of alpha-beta T cells about two months after transplant was reportedly several hundred expanded graft clones.

Looked up from germline, CDR1 is SGHRS and CDR2 is YFSETQ. Trimming left V 0 bases short and J 5 bases short, with 15 bases between. This CDR3 has 15 residues. This sample's TCRbeta library carried unique molecular identifier barcodes. One entry per CDR3 protein, called by TCRdb with MiXCR from the PCR reads. The sample contains about 540,000 distinct CDR3 sequences, 27% of which appear only once. As to this clonotype: Antigen: not known.

This chain joins TRBV5-1 and TRBJ2-7; possible D gene TRBD2, 6 bases. The source material was PBMCs, sampled before TCRalphabeta/CD19-depleted stem cell transplant. The source of this sequence is a boy in the first two years of life with Wiskott-Aldrich syndrome, due to receive a stem cell transplant. The CDR3 nucleotides are TGCGCCAGCAGCTTGGCCTGGTCGGGAGTCAACGAGCAGTACTTC. Its translation: CASSLAWSGVNEQYF.